These T cell receptor beta chains were read from a single sample in a study of T-cell memory formation after mild COVID-19. TCRdb re-derived calls from the 5' RACE reads in MiXCR, one entry per CDR3 protein. The sample contains under 700,000 distinct CDR3 sequences, over 20% of which appear only once. Sequencing input: PBMCs or a T cell subset sorted from them (not recorded which). These receptors originate from an adult woman who had mild COVID-19 (a few samples of this study predate the infection). Cell type and time point are not known. CDR3s include the opening cysteine and the closing phenylalanine or tryptophan. A D gene is named only where the DNA matches it firmly. Part of the rows lack a size; the others show once, few, many or a class for expanded clones.

v_gene,d_gene,j_gene,abundance,len,CDR3nt,CDR3aa
TRBV7-2,-,TRBJ2-1,few,13,TGTGCCAGCAGCGATCCAGGGCCTGGGGAGCAGTTCTTC,CASSDPGPGEQFF
TRBV11-2,-,TRBJ2-5,-,14,TGTGCCAGCAGCCCAACCGGGCCCTCGGCGAACCAGTACTTC,CASSPTGPSANQYF
TRBV7-2,-,TRBJ1-6,once,18,TGTGCCAGCAGCTTAGCGAACAGGGATAGCGGGTATAATTCACCCCTCCACTTT,CASSLANRDSGYNSPLHF
TRBV7-9,TRBD1,TRBJ2-7,few,15,TGTGCCAGCCTCAACGCGGCAGGGGGCTCCTACGAGCAGTACTTC,CASLNAAGGSYEQYF
TRBV4-2,-,TRBJ2-5,-,15,TGTGCCAGCAGCGGCCAGGGGGGGCCGTATGAGACCCAGTACTTC,CASSGQGGPYETQYF
TRBV24-1,-,TRBJ2-3,few,16,TGTGCCACCACAGGGTCCTCGACACCCAGCACAGATACGCAGTATTTT,CATTGSSTPSTDTQYF
TRBV7-9,-,TRBJ2-1,many,18,TGTGCCAGCAGCCTCAACCCCCGGACTGCTTCGCTTTACAATGAGCAGTTCTTC,CASSLNPRTASLYNEQFF
TRBV9,TRBD1,TRBJ1-2,-,15,TGTGCCAGCAGCCCCGCGGGACAGGTGGACTATGGCTACACCTTC,CASSPAGQVDYGYTF
TRBV12-3/TRBV12-4,-,TRBJ2-3,few,15,TGTGCCAGCAGTAACCGGGTTCGGGGCACAGATACGCAGTATTTT,CASSNRVRGTDTQYF
TRBV30,-,TRBJ2-7,-,12,TGTGCCTGGAGTTATCAGGGAACTGAGCAGTACTTC,CAWSYQGTEQYF
TRBV20-1,TRBD1,TRBJ1-4,few,16,TGCAGTGCTAGCGTAGCCGGACAGGGGGGGAAGGGAAAACTGTTTTTT,CSASVAGQGGKGKLFF
TRBV12-3/TRBV12-4,TRBD2,TRBJ2-2,many,16,TGTGCCAGCAGTTTAATCGGGGGGTTGGTCACCGGGGAGCTGTTTTTT,CASSLIGGLVTGELFF
TRBV5-6,-,TRBJ2-1,few,14,TGTGCCAGCTTTCGCGGGGGCCCCTACAATGAGCAGTTCTTC,CASFRGGPYNEQFF
TRBV24-1,-,TRBJ1-2,-,14,TGTGCCACCAGTGATGAGCTTTTTAACTATGGCTACACCTTC,CATSDELFNYGYTF
TRBV20-1,TRBD1,TRBJ2-7,-,13,TGCAGTGCTAGTCAGACAGGGTTGTACGAGCAGTACTTC,CSASQTGLYEQYF
TRBV4-1,-,TRBJ2-5,-,16,TGCGCCAGCAGCCGGATCCTAGGGATACTTCGAGAGACCCAGTACTTC,CASSRILGILRETQYF
TRBV24-1,-,TRBJ2-3,-,13,TGTGCCACCAGTGATCCCCCCGGTGGAGCGCAGTATTTT,CATSDPPGGAQYF
TRBV20-1,TRBD2,TRBJ2-4,few,16,TGCAGATCGACTAGCGGGACGGGAGGGGCCAAAAACATTCAGTACTTC,CRSTSGTGGAKNIQYF
TRBV7-9,TRBD2,TRBJ2-1,-,21,TGTGCCAGCAGCTTAGGACTAGCGGGAGGGCCGATTAAGAGCTCCTACAATGAGCAGTTCTTC,CASSLGLAGGPIKSSYNEQFF
TRBV7-2,-,TRBJ2-2,few,16,TGTGCCAGCAGCTTAGTTACGGGCTCGAACACCGGGGAGCTGTTTTTT,CASSLVTGSNTGELFF